A selection of T cell receptor beta chains follows, all from one sample in a study of blood T cell repertoires in COVID-19. Data came from immunoSEQ multiplex PCR; TCRdb stores just in-frame clones and leaves some out. The table has approximately 320,000 clones, roughly 91% seen once. The sequencing input was peripheral blood. Source of these receptors: a woman aged 25-40 years with COVID-19, enrolled during active disease. The CDR3 runs from the conserved cysteine through the conserved F or W. The D gene is left open where the match is weak. Some rows mark clone size as missing; the rest say once, few, many or name a class of expanded clone.

j_gene	len	d_gene	v_gene	abundance	CDR3nt	CDR3aa
TRBJ1-6	14	.	TRBV4-1	once	TGCGCCAGCAGCCCGACAGTCGATAATTCACCCCTCCACTTT	CASSPTVDNSPLHF
TRBJ1-2	15	.	TRBV5-5	.	TGTGCCAGCAGCCTTCGACAGTGGTTAGGGTATGGCTACACCTTC	CASSLRQWLGYGYTF
TRBJ1-1	15	TRBD1	TRBV19	.	TGTGCCAGTAGTATCTTCAGGGGGCTGTACACTGAAGCTTTCTTT	CASSIFRGLYTEAFF
TRBJ2-1	12	.	TRBV3-1/TRBV3-2	.	TGTGCCAGCAGCCAATCATCCAGGGAGCAGTTCTTC	CASSQSSREQFF
TRBJ1-3	17	.	TRBV7-9	.	TGTGCCAGCAGCTTGATTTCAGCGGGGAGCTCTGGAAACACCATATATTTT	CASSLISAGSSGNTIYF
TRBJ1-5	14	.	TRBV5-8	.	TGTGCCAGCAGCTTGCCGAGGGGAGGCCAGCCCCAGCATTTT	CASSLPRGGQPQHF
TRBJ1-2	12	.	TRBV2	.	TGTGCCAGCAATCGACAGGATTATAGCTACACCTTC	CASNRQDYSYTF
TRBJ1-2	13	TRBD1	TRBV7-8	once	TGTGCCAGCAGCGGCGACAGGGTCTATGGCTACACCTTC	CASSGDRVYGYTF
TRBJ2-5	15	.	TRBV5-1	.	TGCGCCAGCAGCTTGGGGACAGCCCTACAAGAGACCCAGTACTTC	CASSLGTALQETQYF
TRBJ2-5	15	.	TRBV19	.	TGTGCCAGTAGTATAGACAGGGAAGGTTGGGAGACCCAGTACTTC	CASSIDREGWETQYF
TRBJ1-2	14	.	TRBV7-9	.	TGTGCCAGCAGCCGCGGGCGGGGAGACTATGGCTACACCTTC	CASSRGRGDYGYTF